These 27 T cell receptor beta chains came from one sample sequenced in a study of blood T cell repertoires in COVID-19. Clones were sequenced by immunoSEQ multiplex PCR, and TCRdb holds only the in-frame ones, with some missing. The sample includes some 100,000 clones, just under 80% of them seen just once. What was sequenced was peripheral blood. These receptors all come from a woman between 65 and 79 years old with acute or convalescent COVID-19.

The V gene is TRBV18, the J gene TRBJ1-4; no clear D gene. The CDR3 runs 15 residues. Trimming cost V 0 bases and J 5 bases, with 10 bases left between them. From germline, CDR1 is KGHSH and CDR2 LQKENI. The CDR3 reads CASSPPTSLNEKLFF. The DNA of the CDR3 is TGTGCCAGCTCACCACCGACATCTTTAAATGAAAAACTGTTTTTT.

For the CDR3, the DNA is TGTGCCAGCAGCCTGGGGACTAGCGGAGGTTTCGAGCAGTACGTC. Residues: CASSLGTSGGFEQYV. This chain joins TRBV5-6 and TRBJ2-7; TRBD2 matches 11 bases. Germline V gene lookup returns CDR1 SGHDT and CDR2 YYEEEE. Trimming took 4 bases from V and 6 from J; bases not matched to a gene: 9. The CDR3 runs 15 residues.

This clone has only a few counts. The V gene is TRBV7-9, the J gene TRBJ1-5; 10 bases agree with TRBD1. This CDR3 is 15 amino acids long. Losses at the gene ends were 4 bases for V and 6 bases for J; bases not matched to a gene: 6. Germline V lookup: CDR1 SEHNR, CDR2 FQNEAQ (reference sequence). In DNA, the CDR3 is TGTGCCAGCAGCTCCGGGACAGGGGTTCTTCAGCCCCAGCATTTT. Its protein is CASSSGTGVLQPQHF. The full variable domain, rest sourced from reference TRBV7-9 and TRBJ1-5, is DTGVSQNPRHKITKRGQNVTFRCDPISEHNRLYWYRQTLGQGPEFLTYFQNEAQLEKSRLLSDRFSAERPKGSFSTLEIQRTEQGDSAMYLCASSSGTGVLQPQHFGDGTRLSIL.

The chain couples TRBV10-3 to TRBJ2-6; D unclear. V was pared by 6 bases and J by 2 bases, with 8 bases between. The V gene's germline CDR1 is ENHRY and CDR2 SYGVKD. This CDR3 has 14 amino acids. The CDR3 DNA reads as TGTGCCATCAGGGATGGGCCTGGGGCCAACGTCCTGACTTTC. Translating gives CAIRDGPGANVLTF.

The rearrangement links TRBV29-1 to TRBJ1-1; D gene uncertain. V shed 0 bases and J shed 4 bases, with 15 bases lying between them. The CDR3 is 15 residues long. Germline V lookup: CDR1 SQVTM, CDR2 ANQGSEA. CDR3 protein: CSVEDRVGRITEAFF. The CDR3 bases are TGCAGCGTTGAAGATCGGGTAGGTAGGATCACTGAAGCTTTCTTT.

The CDR3 loop is CASSLTGAGITDTQYF. DNA for the CDR3: TGTGCCAGCAGCTTAACTGGGGCAGGGATCACAGATACGCAGTATTTT. The chain recombines TRBV7-3 with TRBJ2-3; D may be TRBD1 (5 bases). V was pared by 0 bases and J by 2 bases, with 12 bases between. Germline V gene sequence: CDR1 SGHTA, CDR2 FQGTGA. The CDR3 has 16 amino acids.

V and J are TRBV6-6 and TRBJ1-3; weak D call: TRBD1 (6 bases). Trimming removed 0 bases at V and 0 bases at J, with 9 bases between. This CDR3 has 16 residues. Germline loops: CDR1 MNHNY, CDR2 SVGAGI (reference sequence). CDR3 protein: CASSYSRGSSGNTIYF. For the CDR3, the DNA is TGTGCCAGCAGTTACTCCAGGGGAAGCTCTGGAAACACCATATATTTT.

The chain has TRBV28 and TRBJ2-1, with 11 bases matching TRBD2. CDR3 length: 18 amino acids. Germline assignment: CDR1 MDHEN and CDR2 SYDVKM. With V trimmed by 3 bases and J by 4 bases, 11 bases remained unmatched. Here the CDR3 reads CASSFRGMGLADYNEQFF. For the CDR3, the DNA is TGTGCCAGCAGTTTCAGGGGAATGGGACTAGCGGATTACAATGAGCAGTTCTTC. The whole variable domain, filled in from reference TRBV28 and TRBJ2-1, reads DVKVTQSSRYLVKRTGEKVFLECVQDMDHENMFWYRQDPGLGLRLIYFSYDVKMKEKGDIPEGYSVSREKKERFSLILESASTNQTSMYLCASSFRGMGLADYNEQFFGPGTRLTVL.

This clone came up a few times. CDR3 nucleotide sequence: TGCAGCGCTTGGACAGGGACTGAAGCTTTCTTT. Its translation: CSAWTGTEAFF. The V call is TRBV29-1, the J call TRBJ1-1, with 8 bases matching TRBD1. Germline trimming cut 7 bases from V and 5 bases from J; bases unmatched to any gene: 3. The length of the CDR3 is 11 residues. Germline CDR1 reads SQVTM; CDR2 reads ANQGSEA. The complete variable domain, with remaining parts taken from reference TRBV29-1 and TRBJ1-1, reads SAVISQKPSRDICQRGTSLTIQCQVDSQVTMMFWYRQQPGQSLTLIATANQGSEATYESGFVIDKFPISRPNLTFSTLTVSNMSPEDSSIYLCSAWTGTEAFFGQGTRLTVV.

This rearrangement joins TRBV19 to TRBJ1-4; possible D gene TRBD1, 6 bases. The CDR3 covers 15 residues. Germline CDR1 is LNHDA and CDR2 is SQIVND (reference sequence). V gave up 5 bases and J gave up 2 bases, with 12 bases separating them. Here the CDR3 reads CASSPDSATNEKLFF. CDR3 in DNA: TGTGCCAGTAGTCCGGACAGTGCGACTAATGAAAAACTGTTTTTT.

The V gene is TRBV9, the J gene TRBJ1-6; D is unclear. Trimming stripped 0 bases from V and 0 bases from J, with 10 bases between. This CDR3 has 17 residues. Germline V gene data show CDR1 as SGDLS and CDR2 as YYNGEE. The CDR3 region has the DNA TGTGCCAGCAGCGTAGATCCGGGGAGCTCCTATAATTCACCCCTCCACTTT. Its protein is CASSVDPGSSYNSPLHF.

In this sample, this clone turned up a few times. The J gene is TRBJ1-1, the V gene TRBV6-5, with unresolved D. The CDR3 contains 13 residues. With 0 bases removed from V and 8 bases from J, the gap between germline ends came to 10 bases. The germline V gene encodes CDR1 MNHEY and CDR2 SVGAGI. CDR3 protein: CASSYSRLTEAFF. As DNA, the CDR3 is TGTGCCAGCAGTTACTCGCGGCTGACGGAAGCTTTCTTT.

The chain couples TRBV19 to TRBJ1-3, with 8 bases identical to TRBD1. CDR3 size: 17 residues. J was trimmed by 4 bases and V by 1 base; bases with no gene match: 9. CDR1 and CDR2 from the germline V gene are LNHDA and SQIVND (reference sequence). The CDR3 reads CASSIARQGPSGNTIYF. The DNA of the CDR3 is TGTGCCAGTAGTATAGCCCGACAGGGGCCCTCCGGAAACACCATATATTTT. Based on the CDR3 plus reference TRBV19 and TRBJ1-3, the full variable domain is DGGITQSPKYLFRKEGQNVTLSCEQNLNHDAMYWYRQDPGQGLRLIYYSQIVNDFQKGDIAEGYSVSREKKESFPLTVTSAQKNPTAFYLCASSIARQGPSGNTIYFGEGSWLTVV.

This clone was picked up one time. The rearrangement joins TRBV29-1 to TRBJ1-1; 8 nucleotides match TRBD1. The CDR3 spans 13 residues. The germline CDR1 and CDR2 sequences are SQVTM and ANQGSEA. J was trimmed by 1 base and V by 5 bases; bases with no gene match: 3. CDR3 amino acids: CSVLGTGNTEAFF. The CDR3 region has the DNA TGCAGCGTTCTGGGGACAGGGAACACTGAAGCTTTCTTT.

V gene TRBV6-6 combines with J gene TRBJ1-1; no clear D gene. This CDR3 contains 14 residues. With 0 bases removed from V and 4 bases from J, the gap between germline ends came to 9 bases. Per the germline V gene, CDR1 is MNHNY and CDR2 is SVGAGI (reference sequence). CDR3 DNA sequence: TGTGCCAGCAGTTACTCGGAGGCGGTCACTGAAGCTTTCTTT. Translation: CASSYSEAVTEAFF.

The V and J genes are TRBV2 and TRBJ1-2; possibly TRBD1 for D (6 bases). The CDR3 has 14 residues. Trimming took 4 bases from V and 5 from J, leaving 14 bases between them. Germline V CDR1 and CDR2: SNHLY, FYNNEI. CDR3 residues: CASSVRGAEYGYTF. The CDR3 DNA is TGTGCCAGCAGTGTGCGGGGGGCAGAATATGGCTACACCTTC.

Only a few counts were recorded for this clone. The V call is TRBV10-3, the J call TRBJ2-1, with D maybe TRBD1 (5 bases). The V end lost 7 bases, the J end lost 5 bases, and 18 bases lay between the germline ends. There are 15 residues in the CDR3. Germline-derived CDR1 and CDR2 are ENHRY and SYGVKD. The CDR3 sequence is CAINPDIRGDNEQFF. Written as DNA, the CDR3 is TGTGCCATCAACCCGGACATCCGTGGGGACAATGAGCAGTTCTTC.

This clone has just a few counts. This chain joins TRBV11-1 and TRBJ2-7, with 9 bases fitting TRBD1. This CDR3 spans 12 amino acids. Germline CDR1 reads SGHAT; CDR2 reads FQDESV (reference sequence). Trimming at V came to 4 bases and at J to 8 bases, leaving 3 bases not matched to a gene. The CDR3 region has the DNA TGTGCCAGCAGCTCTACAGGGGGCAAGCAGTACGTC. This gives the protein CASSSTGGKQYV.

The gene calls are TRBV6-2 or TRBV6-3 and TRBJ1-5, with TRBD1 as a possible D gene (6 bases). Germline CDR1 reads MNHEY; CDR2 reads SVGEGT. Trimming took 6 bases from V and 6 from J, leaving 18 bases between them. The CDR3 loop spans 15 amino acids. CDR3 residues: CASSDRWAGVQPQHF. The CDR3 bases are TGTGCCAGCAGCGACAGGTGGGCAGGGGTTCAGCCCCAGCATTTT.

This sequence joins TRBV7-9 and TRBJ2-3; 7 bases match TRBD1. The J segment lost 2 bases and the V segment lost 5 bases, leaving 4 bases of the junction unmatched. Per the germline V gene, CDR1 is SEHNR and CDR2 is FQNEAQ (reference sequence). The CDR3 extends over 14 amino acids. The CDR3 is CASSPGTATDTQYF. The DNA of the CDR3 is TGTGCCAGCAGCCCCGGGACAGCCACAGATACGCAGTATTTT. Full variable domain (remainder filled in from reference TRBV7-9 and TRBJ2-3): DTGVSQNPRHKITKRGQNVTFRCDPISEHNRLYWYRQTLGQGPEFLTYFQNEAQLEKSRLLSDRFSAERPKGSFSTLEIQRTEQGDSAMYLCASSPGTATDTQYFGPGTRLTVL.

The gene calls are TRBV5-1 and TRBJ1-3; D possibly corresponds to TRBD1 (6 bases). V was trimmed by 4 bases and J by 4 bases, leaving 12 bases between them. The germline CDR1 and CDR2 sequences are SGHRS and YFSETQ. The CDR3 runs to 14 residues. The CDR3 sequence is CASSPSGEGNTIYF. The CDR3 DNA reads as TGCGCCAGCAGCCCCTCAGGGGAAGGAAACACCATATATTTT.

The chain is built from TRBV6-2 or TRBV6-3 and TRBJ2-5; 7 bases align to TRBD2. The trim removed 5 bases at V and 2 bases at J, leaving 8 bases unmatched. The germline gives CDR1 MNHEY, CDR2 SVGEGT. The CDR3 sequence is 15 residues long. As DNA, the CDR3 is TGTGCCAGCAGTGAGTTAGCGGGCGTGCAAGAGACCCAGTACTTC. This codes for CASSELAGVQETQYF.

In this sample, this clone turned up a few times. The J gene is TRBJ1-3, the V gene TRBV7-8; D unresolved. The CDR3 has 14 residues. The V end was cut by 3 bases, the J end by 0 bases, with 6 bases between. Germline CDR1 reads SGHVS; CDR2 reads FQNEAQ. CDR3 loop: CASSFRSSGNTIYF. Here the CDR3 DNA reads TGTGCCAGCAGCTTTCGCAGCTCTGGAAACACCATATATTTT.

This chain joins TRBV11-2 and TRBJ2-5, with D hard to call. Germline values: CDR1 SGHAT, CDR2 FQNNGV. V was pared by 5 bases and J by 4 bases, with 8 bases between. The CDR3 runs to 12 residues. CDR3 bases: TGTGCCAGCAGCCCAACGGGAGAGACCCAGTACTTC. Translated: CASSPTGETQYF.

This clone occurred a few times. V is TRBV4-2 and J is TRBJ1-2, with D possibly being TRBD1 (5 bases). V was cut by 0 bases and J by 3 bases, with 14 bases left in between. The CDR3 runs 16 residues. Per germline, CDR1 LGHNA and CDR2 YNFKEQ. The CDR3 region is CASSQDYGRVDYGYTF. CDR3 DNA sequence: TGTGCCAGCAGCCAAGATTATGGCAGGGTTGACTATGGCTACACCTTC.

This clone was seen only a few times. The V call is TRBV2, the J call TRBJ1-2; the D gene is possibly TRBD1 (5 bases). The CDR3 extends over 12 amino acids. V lost 7 bases to trimming and J lost 1 base, with 7 bases between them. Per germline, CDR1 SNHLY and CDR2 FYNNEI. The CDR3: CASKGDNYGYTF. DNA of the CDR3: TGTGCCAGCAAAGGGGATAACTATGGCTACACCTTC. Looking up the rest from reference TRBV2 and TRBJ1-2 gives the full variable domain: EPEVTQTPSHQVTQMGQEVILRCVPISNHLYFYWYRQILGQKVEFLVSFYNNEISEKSEIFDDQFSVERPDGSNFTLKIRSTKLEDSAMYFCASKGDNYGYTFGSGTRLTVV.

This clone turned up a few times. The chain links TRBV29-1 to TRBJ2-1; a weak D match, TRBD2 (7 bases). The ends were cut back, 5 bases at V and 8 bases at J, with 19 bases in the middle. Germline CDR1 SQVTM, CDR2 ANQGSEA. The CDR3 has 14 amino acids. CDR3 amino acids: CSVPKGGAVYEQFF. CDR3 sequence (DNA): TGCAGCGTTCCAAAGGGGGGGGCCGTCTATGAGCAGTTCTTC.